The clone carrying this T cell receptor beta chain was seen repeatedly, ten times or more. As yet, its antigen is unknown. This record comes from a study of T cell repertoires in cytomegalovirus infection. Study details: Shared public TCR beta signatures pointed to both CMV infection and a matching HLA type.

MiXCR was run by TCRdb on the reads, yielding one entry per CDR3 protein. The data hold approximately 290,000 distinct CDR3 sequences, with about 23% observed a single time. This CDR3 is built from 14 residues. CDR1 SEHNR and CDR2 FQNEAQ come from the germline V gene (reference sequence). Trimming took off 1 base at V and 0 bases at J, with 6 bases between the two ends. Whole-study findings and limits: HLA-C-restricted CMV-specific TCR beta clonotypes were dominant in the ex vivo response. Pooled public TCR beta family frequency picked out CMV carriers with the relevant HLA.

What was sequenced was PBMCs. The clonotype was recovered from a human donor in good health (CMV status not recorded). Some clones in this sample may be carry-over from other donors' samples. The chain uses TRBV7-9 and TRBJ1-2, with TRBD1 as a possible D gene (5 bases). The DNA for the CDR3 is TGTGCCAGCAGCTTAGAGACAGCTAACTATGGCTACACCTTC. It encodes CASSLETANYGYTF.